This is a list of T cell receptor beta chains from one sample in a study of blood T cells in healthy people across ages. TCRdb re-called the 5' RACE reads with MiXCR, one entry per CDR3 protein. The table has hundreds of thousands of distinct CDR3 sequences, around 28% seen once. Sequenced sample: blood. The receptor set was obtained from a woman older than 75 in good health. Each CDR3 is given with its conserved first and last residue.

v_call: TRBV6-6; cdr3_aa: CASTGRGLGNTEAFF
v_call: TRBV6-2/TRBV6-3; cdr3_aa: CASSYSGLAGGFVNEQFF
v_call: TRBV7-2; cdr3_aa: CASSPSGGISGNTIYF
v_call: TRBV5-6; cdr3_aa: CASSTVPGYSTEAFF
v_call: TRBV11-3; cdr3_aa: CASSRLGLAYNEQFF
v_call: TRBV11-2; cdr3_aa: CASSSLGGGNTIYF
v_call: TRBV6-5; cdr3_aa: CASSYDGTFTDTQYF
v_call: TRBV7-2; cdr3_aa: CASSRQGGRTEAFF
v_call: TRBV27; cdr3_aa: CASSGAGGLLPQHF
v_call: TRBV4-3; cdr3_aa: CASSQVYLGQGEKRFF
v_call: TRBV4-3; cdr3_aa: CASSQRTNPRGKTGELFF
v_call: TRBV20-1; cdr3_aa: CSARDLGAGPYGYTF
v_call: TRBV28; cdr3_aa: CASGDATGYTF
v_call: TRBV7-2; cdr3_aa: CASSLGRGFETQYF
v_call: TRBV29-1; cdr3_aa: CSVEDFDRGTEAFF
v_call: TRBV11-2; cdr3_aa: CASSFQSTGAKNIQYF
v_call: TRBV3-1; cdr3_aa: CASSQERGFSSYNEQYF
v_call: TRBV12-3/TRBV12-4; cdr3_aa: CASSPTGGISPPHF
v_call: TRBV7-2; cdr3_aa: CASSSDTWTDTQYF
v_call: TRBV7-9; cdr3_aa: CASSLVHASGTSTDTQYF
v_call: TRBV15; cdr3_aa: CATGRTALRETQYF
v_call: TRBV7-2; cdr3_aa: CASSFRGLGLSYEQYF
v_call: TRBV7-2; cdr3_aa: CASSLDGGSFGSGANVLTF
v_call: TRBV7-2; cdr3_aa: CASTQGRNYEQYF
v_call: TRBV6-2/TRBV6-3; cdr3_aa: CASSPRLAGGYEQYF
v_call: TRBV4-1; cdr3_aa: CASSQDGAVKGLETQYF
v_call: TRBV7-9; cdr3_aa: CASSFDAGGLETQYF
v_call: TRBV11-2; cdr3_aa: CASSESWGIEKRFF
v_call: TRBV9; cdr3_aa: CASSAGQGTGNTIYF
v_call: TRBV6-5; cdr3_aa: CASSNGGPGELFF
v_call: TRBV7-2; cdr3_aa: CAGSLTGKSYKQYF
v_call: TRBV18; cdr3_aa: CASSPAGEEAQYF
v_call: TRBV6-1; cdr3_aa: CASLDRTSGGNEQFF
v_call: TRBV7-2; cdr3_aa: CASSLARQGASSQYNEQFF
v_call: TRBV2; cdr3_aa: CASSELAGETQYF
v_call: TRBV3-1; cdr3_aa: CASSPGLAGVRNEQYF
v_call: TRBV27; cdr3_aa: CASRYRTGGNGYTF
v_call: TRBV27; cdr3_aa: CASRNTGASEAFF
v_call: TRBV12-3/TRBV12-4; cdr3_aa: CASSRDRELTEAFF
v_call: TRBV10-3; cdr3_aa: CAISESSGGSGNTIYF
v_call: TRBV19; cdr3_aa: CASSPVETGRGEQYF
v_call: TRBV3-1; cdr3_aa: CASSQQGTGRAFF
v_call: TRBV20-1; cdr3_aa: CSAPGLAGALQETQYF
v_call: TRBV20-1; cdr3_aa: CSASDGWSSSYNEQFF
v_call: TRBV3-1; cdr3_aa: CASSQGTDNQPQHF
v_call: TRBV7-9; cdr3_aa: CASSLGGAFRYTF
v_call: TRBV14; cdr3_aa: CASSHPIAGANVLTF
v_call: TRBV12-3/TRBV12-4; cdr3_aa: CASSLVLSGTDTQYF
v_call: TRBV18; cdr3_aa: CASSPVRQNNRKNNEQFF
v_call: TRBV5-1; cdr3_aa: CASSLSGQYTYNEQFF
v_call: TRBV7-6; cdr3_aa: CASSRGFLGPGANVLTF
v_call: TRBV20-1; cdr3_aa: CRALDLRGGTDTQYF
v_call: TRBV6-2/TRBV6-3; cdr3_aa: CASSTRGRGEQYF
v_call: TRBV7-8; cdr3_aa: CASSTLTGPVGTEAFF